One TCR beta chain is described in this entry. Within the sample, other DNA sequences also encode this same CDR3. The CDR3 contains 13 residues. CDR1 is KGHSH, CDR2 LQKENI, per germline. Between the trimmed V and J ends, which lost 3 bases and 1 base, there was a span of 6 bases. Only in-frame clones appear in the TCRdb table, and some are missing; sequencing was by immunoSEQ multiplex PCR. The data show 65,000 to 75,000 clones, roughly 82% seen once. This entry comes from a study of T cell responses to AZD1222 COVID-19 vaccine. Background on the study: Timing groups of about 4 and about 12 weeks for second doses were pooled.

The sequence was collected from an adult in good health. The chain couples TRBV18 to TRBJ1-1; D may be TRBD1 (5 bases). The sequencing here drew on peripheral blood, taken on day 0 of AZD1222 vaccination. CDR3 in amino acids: CASSPQGNTEAFF. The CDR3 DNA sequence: TGTGCCAGCTCACCCCAGGGGAACACTGAAGCTTTCTTT.